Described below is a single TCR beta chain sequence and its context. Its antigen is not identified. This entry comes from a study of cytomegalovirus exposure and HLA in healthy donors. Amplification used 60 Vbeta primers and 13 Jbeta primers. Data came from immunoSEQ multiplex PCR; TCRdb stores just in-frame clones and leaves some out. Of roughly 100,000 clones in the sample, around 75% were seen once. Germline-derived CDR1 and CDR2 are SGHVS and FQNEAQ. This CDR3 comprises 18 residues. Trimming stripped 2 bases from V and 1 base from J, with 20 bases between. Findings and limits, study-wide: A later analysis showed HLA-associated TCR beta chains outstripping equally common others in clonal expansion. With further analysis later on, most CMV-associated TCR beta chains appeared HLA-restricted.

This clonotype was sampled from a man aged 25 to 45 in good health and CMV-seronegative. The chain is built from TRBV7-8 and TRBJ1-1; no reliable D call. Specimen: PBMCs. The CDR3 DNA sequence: TGTGCCAGCAGCTTAATTAGCGACACCGTCGCCAAGAACACTGAAGCTTTCTTT. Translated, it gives CASSLISDTVAKNTEAFF.